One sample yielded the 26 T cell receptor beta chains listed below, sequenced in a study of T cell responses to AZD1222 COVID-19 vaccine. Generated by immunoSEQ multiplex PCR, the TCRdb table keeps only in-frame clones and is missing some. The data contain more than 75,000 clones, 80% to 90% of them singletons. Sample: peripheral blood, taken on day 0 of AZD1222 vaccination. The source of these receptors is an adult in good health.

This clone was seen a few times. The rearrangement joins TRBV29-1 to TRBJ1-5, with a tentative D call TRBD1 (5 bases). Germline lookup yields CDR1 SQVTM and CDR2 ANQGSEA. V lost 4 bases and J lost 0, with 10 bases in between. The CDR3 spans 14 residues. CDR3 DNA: TGCAGCGTTGCGCAGGGCCATAGCAATCAGCCCCAGCATTTT. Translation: CSVAQGHSNQPQHF.

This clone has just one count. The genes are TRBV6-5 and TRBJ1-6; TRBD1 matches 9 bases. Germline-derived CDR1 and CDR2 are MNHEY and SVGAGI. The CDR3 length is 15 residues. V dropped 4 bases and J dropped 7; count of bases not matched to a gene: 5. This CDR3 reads CASSSTGQGNSPLHF. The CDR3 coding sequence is TGTGCCAGCAGTTCCACGGGACAGGGCAATTCACCCCTCCACTTT.

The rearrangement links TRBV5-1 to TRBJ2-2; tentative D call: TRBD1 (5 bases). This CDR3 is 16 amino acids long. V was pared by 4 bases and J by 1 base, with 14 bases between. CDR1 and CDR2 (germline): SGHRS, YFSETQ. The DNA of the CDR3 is TGCGCCAGCAGCAGGACAACATCCTTGAACACCGGGGAGCTGTTTTTT. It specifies CASSRTTSLNTGELFF.

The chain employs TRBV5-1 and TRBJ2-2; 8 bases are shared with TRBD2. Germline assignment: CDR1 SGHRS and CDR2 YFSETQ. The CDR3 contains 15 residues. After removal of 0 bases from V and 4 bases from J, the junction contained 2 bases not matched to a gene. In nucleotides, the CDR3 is TGCGCCAGCAGCTTGGTCGGGACTAGCACCGGGGAGCTGTTTTTT. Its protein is CASSLVGTSTGELFF.

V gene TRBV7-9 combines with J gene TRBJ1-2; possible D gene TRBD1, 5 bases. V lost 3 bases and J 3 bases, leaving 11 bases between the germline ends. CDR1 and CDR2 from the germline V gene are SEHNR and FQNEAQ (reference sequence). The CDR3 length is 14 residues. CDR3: CASSLTDEYYGYTF. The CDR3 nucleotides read TGTGCCAGCAGCTTGACAGACGAATACTATGGCTACACCTTC.

CDR3 sequence: CASSELTRTVLSNQPQHF. The CDR3 DNA reads TGTGCCAGCAGTGAACTCACCCGGACAGTTTTGAGCAATCAGCCCCAGCATTTT. This chain connects TRBV25-1 to TRBJ1-5; D possibly corresponds to TRBD1 (6 bases). Looked up from germline, CDR1 is MGHDK and CDR2 is SYGVNS. The V gene lost 2 bases and the J gene lost 1 base, with 18 bases spanning the gap. This CDR3 comprises 18 residues. Full variable domain (missing parts from reference TRBV25-1 and TRBJ1-5): EADIYQTPRYLVIGTGKKITLECSQTMGHDKMYWYQQDPGMELHLIHYSYGVNSTEKGDLSSESTVSRIRTEHFPLTLESARPSHTSQYLCASSELTRTVLSNQPQHFGDGTRLSIL.

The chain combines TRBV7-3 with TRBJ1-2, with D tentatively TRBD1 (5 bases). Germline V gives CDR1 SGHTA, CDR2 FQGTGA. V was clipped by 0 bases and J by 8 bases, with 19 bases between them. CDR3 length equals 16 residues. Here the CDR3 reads CASSLTGVEKGPGYTF. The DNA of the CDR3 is TGTGCCAGCAGCTTAACGGGGGTTGAGAAGGGGCCCGGCTACACCTTC.

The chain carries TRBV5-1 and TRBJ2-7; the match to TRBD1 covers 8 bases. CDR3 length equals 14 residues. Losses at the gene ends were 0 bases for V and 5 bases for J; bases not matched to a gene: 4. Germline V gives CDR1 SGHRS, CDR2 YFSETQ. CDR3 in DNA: TGCGCCAGCAGCTTGGGACAGGGGACGAACGAGCAGTACTTC. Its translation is CASSLGQGTNEQYF.

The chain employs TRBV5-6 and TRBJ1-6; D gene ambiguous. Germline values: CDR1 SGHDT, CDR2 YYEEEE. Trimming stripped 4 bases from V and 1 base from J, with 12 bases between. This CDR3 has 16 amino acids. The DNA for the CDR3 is TGTGCCAGCAGCATTGCCCTTGGGTCCTATAATTCACCCCTCCACTTT. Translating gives CASSIALGSYNSPLHF.

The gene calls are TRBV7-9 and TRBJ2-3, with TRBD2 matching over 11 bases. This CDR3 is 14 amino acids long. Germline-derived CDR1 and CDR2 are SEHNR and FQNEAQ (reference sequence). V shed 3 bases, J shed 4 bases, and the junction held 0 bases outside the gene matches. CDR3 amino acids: CASSLGLAADTQYF. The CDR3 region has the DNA TGTGCCAGCAGCTTGGGACTAGCGGCAGATACGCAGTATTTT.

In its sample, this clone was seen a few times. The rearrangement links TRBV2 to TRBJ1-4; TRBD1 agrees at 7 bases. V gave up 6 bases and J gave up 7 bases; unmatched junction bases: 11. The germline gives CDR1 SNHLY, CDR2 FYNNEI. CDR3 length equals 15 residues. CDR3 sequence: CASSPGQSFGEKLFF. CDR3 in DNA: TGTGCCAGCAGCCCGGGACAGTCCTTCGGTGAAAAACTGTTTTTT.

CDR3 protein: CASSIPPGQGLSEKLFF. CDR3 in DNA: TGTGCCAGTAGTATCCCCCCCGGACAGGGCCTGAGTGAAAAACTGTTTTTT. The chain joins TRBV19 to TRBJ1-4, with 8 bases aligning to TRBD1. The CDR3 runs to 17 residues. Germline V CDR1 and CDR2: LNHDA, SQIVND (reference sequence). Trimming cost V 3 bases and J 7 bases; bases outside gene matches: 13. Complete variable domain (other parts from reference TRBV19 and TRBJ1-4): DGGITQSPKYLFRKEGQNVTLSCEQNLNHDAMYWYRQDPGQGLRLIYYSQIVNDFQKGDIAEGYSVSREKKESFPLTVTSAQKNPTAFYLCASSIPPGQGLSEKLFFGSGTQLSVL.

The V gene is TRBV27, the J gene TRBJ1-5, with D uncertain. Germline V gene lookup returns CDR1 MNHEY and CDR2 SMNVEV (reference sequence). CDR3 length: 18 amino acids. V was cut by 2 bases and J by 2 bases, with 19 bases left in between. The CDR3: CASSLMSGGGLGNQPQHF. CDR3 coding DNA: TGTGCCAGCAGTTTAATGTCGGGAGGAGGGCTCGGCAATCAGCCCCAGCATTTT.

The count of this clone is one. The DNA for the CDR3 is TGCGCCAGCAGCTCCGACAGGGGTTCACCCCTCCACTTT. This translates into CASSSDRGSPLHF. The chain recombines TRBV5-1 with TRBJ1-6; 8 bases agree with TRBD1. The CDR3 runs 13 residues. V lost 3 bases and J lost 9; bases outside the gene matches: 2. Germline V gives CDR1 SGHRS, CDR2 YFSETQ.

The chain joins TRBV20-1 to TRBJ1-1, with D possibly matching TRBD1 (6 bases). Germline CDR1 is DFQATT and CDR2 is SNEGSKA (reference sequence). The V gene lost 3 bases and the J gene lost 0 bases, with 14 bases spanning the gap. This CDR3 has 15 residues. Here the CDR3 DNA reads TGCAGTGCTAGTGGGGGCGCAAGGATGAACACTGAAGCTTTCTTT. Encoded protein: CSASGGARMNTEAFF.

Here the CDR3 reads CARSFYLCQEPYEQYF. CDR3 nucleotide sequence: TGTGCCAGAAGCTTTTATCTGTGCCAGGAGCCATACGAGCAGTACTTC. The chain has TRBV5-3 and TRBJ2-7; D is uncertain. TRBV5-3 belongs to the ORF category, with a function that is uncertain. This CDR3 spans 16 amino acids. With 2 bases removed from V and 4 bases from J, the gap between germline ends came to 19 bases.

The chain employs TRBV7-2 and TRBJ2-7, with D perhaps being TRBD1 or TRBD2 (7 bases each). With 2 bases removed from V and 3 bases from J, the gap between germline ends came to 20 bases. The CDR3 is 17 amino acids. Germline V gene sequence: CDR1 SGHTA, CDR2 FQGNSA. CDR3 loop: CASSLPRQGGSLYEQYF. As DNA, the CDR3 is TGTGCCAGCAGCTTACCGAGACAGGGCGGGAGTCTCTACGAGCAGTACTTC.

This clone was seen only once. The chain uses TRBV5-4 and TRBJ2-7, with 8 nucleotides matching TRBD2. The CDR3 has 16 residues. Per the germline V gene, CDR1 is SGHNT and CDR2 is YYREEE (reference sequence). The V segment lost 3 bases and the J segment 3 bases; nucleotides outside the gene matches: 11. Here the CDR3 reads CASSYLSGGAYYEQYF. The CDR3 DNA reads TGTGCCAGCAGCTACTTAAGCGGGGGCGCTTACTACGAGCAGTACTTC. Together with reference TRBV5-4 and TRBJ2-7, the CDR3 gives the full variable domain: ETGVTQSPTHLIKTRGQQVTLRCSSQSGHNTVSWYQQALGQGPQFIFQYYREEENGRGNFPPRFSGLQFPNYSSELNVNALELDDSALYLCASSYLSGGAYYEQYFGPGTRLTVT.

CDR3 loop: CAWSSREYQPQHF. DNA for the CDR3: TGTGCCTGGAGTTCTAGGGAATATCAGCCCCAGCATTTT. The chain joins TRBV30 to TRBJ1-5; D unresolved. The germline CDR1 and CDR2 sequences are GTSNPN and SVGIG (reference sequence). Trimming stripped 2 bases from V and 5 bases from J, with 10 bases between. The CDR3 has 13 residues.

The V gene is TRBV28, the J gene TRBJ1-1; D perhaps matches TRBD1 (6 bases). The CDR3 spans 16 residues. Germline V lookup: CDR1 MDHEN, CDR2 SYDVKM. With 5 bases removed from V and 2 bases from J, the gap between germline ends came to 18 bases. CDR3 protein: CASSRGRGTVNTEAFF. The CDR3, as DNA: TGTGCCAGCAGTCGGGGGCGCGGGACTGTTAACACTGAAGCTTTCTTT. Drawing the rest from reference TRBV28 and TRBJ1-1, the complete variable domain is DVKVTQSSRYLVKRTGEKVFLECVQDMDHENMFWYRQDPGLGLRLIYFSYDVKMKEKGDIPEGYSVSREKKERFSLILESASTNQTSMYLCASSRGRGTVNTEAFFGQGTRLTVV.

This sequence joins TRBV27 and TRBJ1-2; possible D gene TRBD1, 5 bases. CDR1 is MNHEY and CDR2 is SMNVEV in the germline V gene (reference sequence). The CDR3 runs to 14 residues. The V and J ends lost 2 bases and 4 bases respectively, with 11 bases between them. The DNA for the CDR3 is TGTGCCAGCAGTTTAAAGGCAGGGTCCTATGGCTACACCTTC. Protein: CASSLKAGSYGYTF.

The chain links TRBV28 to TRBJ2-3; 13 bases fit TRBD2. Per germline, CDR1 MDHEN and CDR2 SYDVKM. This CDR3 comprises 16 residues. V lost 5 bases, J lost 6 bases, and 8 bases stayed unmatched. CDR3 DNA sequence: TGTGCCAGCAGTCCCCGGACTAGCGGGGGAGGGGATACGCAGTATTTT. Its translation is CASSPRTSGGGDTQYF.

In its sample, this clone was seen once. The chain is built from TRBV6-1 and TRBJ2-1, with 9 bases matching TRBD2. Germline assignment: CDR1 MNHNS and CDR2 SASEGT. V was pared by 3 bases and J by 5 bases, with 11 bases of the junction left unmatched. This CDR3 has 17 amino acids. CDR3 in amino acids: CASSDVLSGSYNNEQFF. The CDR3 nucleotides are TGTGCCAGCAGTGATGTGCTTAGCGGGAGCTATAACAATGAGCAGTTCTTC.

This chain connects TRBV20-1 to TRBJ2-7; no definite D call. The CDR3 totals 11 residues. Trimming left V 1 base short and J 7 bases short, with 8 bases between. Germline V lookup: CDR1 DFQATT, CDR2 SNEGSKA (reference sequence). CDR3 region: CSARGVWEQYF. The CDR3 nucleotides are TGCAGTGCTAGAGGGGTGTGGGAGCAGTACTTC.

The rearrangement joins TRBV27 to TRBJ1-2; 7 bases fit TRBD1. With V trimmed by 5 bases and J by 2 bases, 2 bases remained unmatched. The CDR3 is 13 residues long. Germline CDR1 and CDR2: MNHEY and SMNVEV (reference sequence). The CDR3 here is CASSIQGNYGYTF. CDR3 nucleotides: TGTGCCAGCAGTATACAGGGGAACTATGGCTACACCTTC.

In DNA, the CDR3 is TGTGCCAGCAGTGAACAGGTTAATCAGCCCCAGCATTTT. Residues: CASSEQVNQPQHF. The gene calls are TRBV6-4 and TRBJ1-5; weak D call: TRBD1 (5 bases). Germline V CDR1 and CDR2: MRHNA, SNTAGT. The CDR3 runs to 13 residues. V was cut by 3 bases and J by 4 bases, with 7 bases left in between.